A selection of T cell receptor beta chains follows, all from one sample in a study of human T cells and chemical hapten exposure. TCRdb used MiXCR to reprocess the RACE reads, holding one entry per CDR3 protein. The sample contains around 74,000 distinct CDR3 sequences, around 30% of which appear only once. Material: whole blood, obtained in connection with sensitization to the hapten diphenylcyclopropenone (DPC). These receptors came from a man in his forties or fifties with alopecia areata. Some clones in this sample may be carry-over from other donors' samples. Both conserved end residues are part of each CDR3. Where a row states a size, it is once, few, many or the class of an expanded clone; other rows omit it.

.	TRBJ2-3	TRBV27	CASSPTSGRSPDTQYF
.	TRBJ2-7	TRBV20-1	CSATGQGAYEQYF
.	TRBJ2-6	TRBV28	CASSLYGVRSPGANVLTF
.	TRBJ2-3	TRBV7-9	CASSLPGSSDKVQYF
.	TRBJ1-5	TRBV6-2/TRBV6-3	CASSYTGSNQPQHF
few	TRBJ2-2	TRBV6-4	CASRPGQGDTGELFF
.	TRBJ1-2	TRBV15	CATSRTRGELGYTF
few	TRBJ2-1	TRBV11-2	CASSGRLDRYNEQFF
.	TRBJ2-3	TRBV20-1	CSASLAGGGKDTQYF
few	TRBJ2-1	TRBV12-3/TRBV12-4	CASSHRRTSGRIDEQFF
.	TRBJ1-1	TRBV5-4	CASGGQENTEAFF
few	TRBJ2-1	TRBV28	CASSLLLSSYNEQFF
few	TRBJ1-1	TRBV7-8	CASSPMSGQENTEAFF
few	TRBJ2-2	TRBV18	CASSRRTGELFF
.	TRBJ2-7	TRBV4-3	CASSQDGPGKSYEQYF
few	TRBJ1-1	TRBV20-1	CSARDLRGMNTEAFF
.	TRBJ2-1	TRBV3-1	CASSQLMGEQFF
.	TRBJ2-3	TRBV7-2	CASSPQQGDTQYF
.	TRBJ2-5	TRBV6-1	CASSPSSGPQETQYF
.	TRBJ1-1	TRBV2	CASSERFEAFF
few	TRBJ2-6	TRBV4-1	CASSEPLSGANVLTF
.	TRBJ1-1	TRBV28	CASSPGAGPIMNTEAFF
few	TRBJ1-1	TRBV20-1	CSALLSRGGTEAFF
few	TRBJ2-3	TRBV5-1	CASSLEDPGTGDTQYF
.	TRBJ2-4	TRBV20-1	CSARKNTGASLAKNIQYF
.	TRBJ2-1	TRBV7-9	CASSSGTSGKDEQFF
few	TRBJ1-6	TRBV7-2	CASSWGSSNSPLHF
.	TRBJ1-5	TRBV6-1	CASSGHEDRRGNQPQHF
few	TRBJ1-1	TRBV25-1	CASENSGGGSEAFF
few	TRBJ2-7	TRBV6-6	CASSSVLYEQYF
.	TRBJ1-1	TRBV20-1	CSARVYGGPRVNTEAFF
once	TRBJ1-1	TRBV15	CATSNPAGEVTEAFF
few	TRBJ2-1	TRBV20-1	CSAPRELAGNEQFF
few	TRBJ2-3	TRBV24-1	CATSESGSTDTQYF
.	TRBJ2-3	TRBV3-1	CASSQEGLAGRGHDTQYF
.	TRBJ2-7	TRBV20-1	CSANRQFSSYEQYF
.	TRBJ2-7	TRBV9	CASSVGTGTGGEQYF
.	TRBJ2-7	TRBV28	CASSLPNSFYEQYF
.	TRBJ1-4	TRBV5-1	CASSLAGTANEKLFF
.	TRBJ1-1	TRBV9	CASSVEPRGRMNTEAFF
.	TRBJ2-7	TRBV10-3	CAISQVGYEGTYEQYF
.	TRBJ2-1	TRBV6-2/TRBV6-3	CASSTLELTGREQFF
.	TRBJ2-4	TRBV6-5	CASSYEGNIQYF
few	TRBJ1-5	TRBV7-9	CASSLFGTGDSNQPQHF
.	TRBJ2-7	TRBV5-6	CASSFPGRHYEQYF
.	TRBJ2-4	TRBV29-1	CSVLGPGGNDIQYF
.	TRBJ1-1	TRBV7-2	CASSSRRGTTEAFF
.	TRBJ2-5	TRBV5-1	CASSPRQGWQETQYF
few	TRBJ2-2	TRBV20-1	CSARGENTGELFF
.	TRBJ2-1	TRBV5-1	CASSSETGGAFDEQFF
few	TRBJ2-4	TRBV3-1	CASSQGAKNIQYF
.	TRBJ1-4	TRBV7-2	CASQGRDRGLPEKLFF
.	TRBJ2-1	TRBV20-1	CSASRGSGINEQFF
.	TRBJ2-5	TRBV15	CATSRGGTRETQYF